This T cell receptor (beta chain) came from a study of shared T cell receptors in the human thymus. Produced via immunoSEQ multiplex PCR; TCRdb's table is partial and in-frame only. The data show fewer than 700,000 clones, roughly 88% seen once. These records were also assigned to another study, of human thymus T cells. Per that paper: Healthy Finnish infants undergoing corrective surgery for congenital heart defects were the donors. Surgeons resected thymus tissue during corrective heart surgery. V and J gene usage appeared biased in thymic and blood repertoires. Among unrelated individuals, related research reported thymic repertoires that overlapped highly.

This receptor was taken from a boy under two years old with a congenital heart defect. Sample: thymocytes.

CDR3 DNA: TGTGCCAGCAGTTTAGGTAGCCAGCCCCAGCATTTT. Translating it yields CASSLGSQPQHF. The chain recombines TRBV28 with TRBJ1-5, with unresolved D. CDR1 is MDHEN, CDR2 SYDVKM, per germline. The length of the CDR3 is 12 residues. Between the trimmed V and J ends, which lost 2 bases and 7 bases, there was a span of 6 bases.